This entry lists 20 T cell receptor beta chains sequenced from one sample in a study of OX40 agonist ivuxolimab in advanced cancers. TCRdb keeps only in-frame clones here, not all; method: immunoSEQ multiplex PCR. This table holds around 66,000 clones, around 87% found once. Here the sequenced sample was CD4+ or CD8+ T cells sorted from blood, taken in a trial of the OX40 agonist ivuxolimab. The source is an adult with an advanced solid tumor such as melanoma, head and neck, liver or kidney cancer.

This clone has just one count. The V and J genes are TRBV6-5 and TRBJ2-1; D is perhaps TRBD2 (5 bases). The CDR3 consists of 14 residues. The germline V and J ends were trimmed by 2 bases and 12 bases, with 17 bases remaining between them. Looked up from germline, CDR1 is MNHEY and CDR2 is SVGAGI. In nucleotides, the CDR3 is TGTGCCAGCAGTTACGAGAGACTACCAACTCGGCAGTTCTTC. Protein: CASSYERLPTRQFF.

Here the CDR3 DNA reads TGCGCCAGCGGGGAGGGATATGGCTACACCTTC. Translating it yields CASGEGYGYTF. This sequence joins TRBV5-1 and TRBJ1-2; D is unresolved. Trimming took off 7 bases at V and 5 bases at J, with 9 bases between the two ends. Germline assignment: CDR1 SGHRS and CDR2 YFSETQ. The CDR3 extends over 11 amino acids.

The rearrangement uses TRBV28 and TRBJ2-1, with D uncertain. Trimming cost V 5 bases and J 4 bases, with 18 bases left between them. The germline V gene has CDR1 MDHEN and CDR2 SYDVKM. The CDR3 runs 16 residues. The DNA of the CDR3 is TGTGCCAGCAGTCCTGCCAGTGCCCAGAATTACAATGAGCAGTTCTTC. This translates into CASSPASAQNYNEQFF.

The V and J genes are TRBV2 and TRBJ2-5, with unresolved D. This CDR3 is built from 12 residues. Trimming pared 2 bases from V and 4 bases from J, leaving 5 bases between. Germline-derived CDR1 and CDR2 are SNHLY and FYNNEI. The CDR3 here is CASSESRETQYF. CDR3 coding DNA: TGTGCCAGCAGTGAAAGTCGAGAGACCCAGTACTTC.

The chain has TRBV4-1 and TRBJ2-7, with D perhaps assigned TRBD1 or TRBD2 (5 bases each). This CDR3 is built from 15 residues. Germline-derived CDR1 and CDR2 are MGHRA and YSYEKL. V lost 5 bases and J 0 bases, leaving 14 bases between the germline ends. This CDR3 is CASSARDGPSYEQYF. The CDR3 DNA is TGCGCCAGCAGCGCCCGGGACGGTCCCTCCTACGAGCAGTACTTC.

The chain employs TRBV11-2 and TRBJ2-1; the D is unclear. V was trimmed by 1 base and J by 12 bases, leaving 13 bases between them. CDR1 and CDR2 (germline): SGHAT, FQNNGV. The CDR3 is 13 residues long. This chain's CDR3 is CASSLVFLTGQFF. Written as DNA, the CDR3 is TGTGCCAGCAGCTTAGTCTTTCTGACCGGGCAGTTCTTC.

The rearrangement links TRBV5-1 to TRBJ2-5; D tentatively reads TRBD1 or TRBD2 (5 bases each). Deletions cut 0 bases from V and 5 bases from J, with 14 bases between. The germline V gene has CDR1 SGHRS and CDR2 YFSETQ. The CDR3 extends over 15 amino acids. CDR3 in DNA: TGCGCCAGCAGCTTGGAGGGGTCCGGGACCGAGACCCAGTACTTC. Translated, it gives CASSLEGSGTETQYF.

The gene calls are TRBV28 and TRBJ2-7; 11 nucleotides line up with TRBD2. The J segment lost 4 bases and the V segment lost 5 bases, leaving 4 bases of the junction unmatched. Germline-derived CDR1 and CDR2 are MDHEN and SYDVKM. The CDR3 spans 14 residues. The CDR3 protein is CASSPTSGRYEQYF. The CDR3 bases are TGTGCCAGCAGTCCTACTAGCGGGAGATACGAGCAGTACTTC.

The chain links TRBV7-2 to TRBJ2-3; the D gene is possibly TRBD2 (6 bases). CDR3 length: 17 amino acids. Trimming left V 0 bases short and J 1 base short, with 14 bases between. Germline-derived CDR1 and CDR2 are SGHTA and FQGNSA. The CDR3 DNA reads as TGTGCCAGCAGCTTAGCGGCTGGGACTTCGGGCACAGATACGCAGTATTTT. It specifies CASSLAAGTSGTDTQYF.

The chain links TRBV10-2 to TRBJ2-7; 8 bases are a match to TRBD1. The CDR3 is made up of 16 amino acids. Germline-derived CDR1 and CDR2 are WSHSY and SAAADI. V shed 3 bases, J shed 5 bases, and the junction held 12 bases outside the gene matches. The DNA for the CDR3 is TGCGCCAGCAGTGATTCAGGGGCAGGGGGCTTCAACGAGCAGTACTTC. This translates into CASSDSGAGGFNEQYF.

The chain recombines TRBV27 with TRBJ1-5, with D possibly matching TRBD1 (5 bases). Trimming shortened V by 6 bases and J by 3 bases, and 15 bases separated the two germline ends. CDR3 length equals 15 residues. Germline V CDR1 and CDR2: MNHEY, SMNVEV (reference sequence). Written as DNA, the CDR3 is TGTGCCAGCAGCTTTCGGGGGGTAGACAATCAGCCCCAGCATTTT. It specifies CASSFRGVDNQPQHF.

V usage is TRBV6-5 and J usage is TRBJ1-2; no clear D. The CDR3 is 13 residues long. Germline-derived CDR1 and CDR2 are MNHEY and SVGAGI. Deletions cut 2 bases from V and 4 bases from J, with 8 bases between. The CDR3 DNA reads TGTGCCAGCAGTTACGACGGCGTCTATGGCTACACCTTC. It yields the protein CASSYDGVYGYTF.

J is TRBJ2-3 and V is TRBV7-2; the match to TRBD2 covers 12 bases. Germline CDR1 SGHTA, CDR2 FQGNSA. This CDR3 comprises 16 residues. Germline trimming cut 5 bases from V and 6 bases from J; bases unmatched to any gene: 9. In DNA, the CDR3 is TGTGCCAGCAGCAACCGGGGGCTAGCGGGAGGGGATACGCAGTATTTT. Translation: CASSNRGLAGGDTQYF.

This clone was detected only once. The CDR3 region is CASSRKAGAKETQYF. The CDR3 DNA is TGTGCCAGCAGTCGCAAAGCGGGGGCAAAAGAGACCCAGTACTTC. This sequence joins TRBV27 and TRBJ2-5, with 8 bases matching TRBD2. J lost 3 bases, V lost 5 bases, and 8 bases had no gene match. In germline, CDR1 is MNHEY, CDR2 SMNVEV (reference sequence). The CDR3 covers 15 residues.

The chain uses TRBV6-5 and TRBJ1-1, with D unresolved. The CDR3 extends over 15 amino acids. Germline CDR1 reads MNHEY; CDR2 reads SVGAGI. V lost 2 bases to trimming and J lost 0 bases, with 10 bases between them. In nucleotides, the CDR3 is TGTGCCAGCAGTTACGGTGGCAACATGAACACTGAAGCTTTCTTT. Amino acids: CASSYGGNMNTEAFF.

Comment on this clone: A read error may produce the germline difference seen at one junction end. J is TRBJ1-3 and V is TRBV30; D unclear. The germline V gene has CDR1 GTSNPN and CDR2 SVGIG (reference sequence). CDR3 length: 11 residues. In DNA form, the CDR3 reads TGTGCCTGGAGTGTGGATCGGACCCCAAGTTTT. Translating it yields CAWSVDRTPSF. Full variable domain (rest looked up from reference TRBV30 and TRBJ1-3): SQTIHQWPATLVQPVGSPLSLECTVEGTSNPNLYWYRQAAGRGLQLLFYSVGIGQISSEVPQNLSASRPQDRQFILSSKKLLLSDSGFYLCAWSVDRTPSFGEGSWLTVV.

The CDR3 DNA is TGTGCCAGTAGTATAGGTGGACAGGGGTCCTACGAGCAGTACTTC. This codes for CASSIGGQGSYEQYF. J is TRBJ2-7 and V is TRBV19; TRBD1 matches at 9 bases. Trimming at V came to 1 base and at J to 1 base, leaving 2 bases not matched to a gene. This CDR3 contains 15 residues. The germline V gene encodes CDR1 LNHDA and CDR2 SQIVND (reference sequence).

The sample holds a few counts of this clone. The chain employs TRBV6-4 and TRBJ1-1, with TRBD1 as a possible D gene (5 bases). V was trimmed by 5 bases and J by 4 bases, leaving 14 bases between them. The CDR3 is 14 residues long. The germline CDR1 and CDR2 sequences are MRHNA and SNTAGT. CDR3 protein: CASSPTGYSTEAFF. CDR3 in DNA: TGTGCCAGCAGTCCCACAGGTTATAGCACTGAAGCTTTCTTT.

The DNA for the CDR3 is TGTGCCAGCAGTTCCTTACAAGCGGGAGGAGGGGATGAGCAGTTCTTC. Amino acid sequence: CASSSLQAGGGDEQFF. The chain employs TRBV6-5 and TRBJ2-1; 9 bases are a match to TRBD2. The V gene's germline CDR1 is MNHEY and CDR2 SVGAGI. The CDR3 contains 16 residues. V was pared by 4 bases and J by 8 bases, with 12 bases of the junction left unmatched.

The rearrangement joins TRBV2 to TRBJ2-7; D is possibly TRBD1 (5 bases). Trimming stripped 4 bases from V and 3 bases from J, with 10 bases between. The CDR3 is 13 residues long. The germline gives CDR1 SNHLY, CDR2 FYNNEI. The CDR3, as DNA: TGTGCCAGCAGTGTACAGGAGATCTACGAGCAGTACTTC. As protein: CASSVQEIYEQYF.